These 3 T cell receptor beta chains were sequenced from one sample in a study of molecular identifiers for immune sequencing clone quantification. TCRdb re-analysed the PCR reads in MiXCR, keeping a single row per CDR3 protein. The sample includes tens of thousands of distinct CDR3 sequences, approximately 25% of them seen just once. Sequenced sample: naive CD8+ T cells from blood, with Jurkat cell RNA spiked in. Stated subset: FACS-sorted CD8+CD4-CCR7+CD45RA+ naive T cells. Receptor source: a human donor in good health. Some libraries in this study had Jurkat cell RNA spiked in.

This clonotype was observed at least ten times. V gene TRBV4-3 combines with J gene TRBJ2-3; the D is unclear. The CDR3 totals 13 residues. Per the germline V gene, CDR1 is LGHNA and CDR2 is YSLEER. Trimming stripped 5 bases from V and 4 bases from J, with 10 bases between. The CDR3 DNA follows: TGCGCCAGCAGCGGGGTGTTGGCAGATACGCAGTATTTT. It specifies CASSGVLADTQYF.

The sample holds many counts of this clonotype. The rearrangement links TRBV5-1 to TRBJ2-3; 15 bases agree with TRBD2. Germline V CDR1 and CDR2: SGHRS, YFSETQ. V trimming: 4 bases; J trimming: 2 bases; junction bases outside the gene matches: 5. The CDR3 spans 17 residues. CDR3 coding DNA: TGCGCCAGCAGCCCCGGGACTAGCGGGGGGTTCACAGATACGCAGTATTTT. It translates to CASSPGTSGGFTDTQYF.

For this clonotype: It may be a read error: a sequence one base away is much more abundant. The J gene is TRBJ2-5, the V gene TRBV7-9; 12 positions match TRBD2. The V gene's germline CDR1 is SEHNR and CDR2 FQNEAQ (reference sequence). The CDR3 consists of 16 residues. The CDR3 DNA sequence: TGTGCCAGCAGCTCAAGGACTAGCGGGGACCAAGAGGCCCAGTACTTC. Translated, it gives CASSSRTSGDQEAQYF.